This TCR beta chain comes out of a study of OX40 agonist ivuxolimab in advanced cancers. Concerning the study at large: Ivuxolimab was an agonistic, fully human IgG2 monoclonal antibody directed against OX40 (CD134), a costimulatory receptor. Partial responses occurred in three dose-escalation patients, of whom one had hepatocellular carcinoma and two had cutaneous melanoma. Intravenous ivuxolimab was administered to patients every 2 weeks at six dose levels: 0.01, 0.1, 0.3, 1.5, 3 and 10 mg/kg. Of the approximately 54 dose-escalation patients, hepatocellular carcinoma was present in approximately 20, melanoma in approximately 15, renal cell carcinoma in 9 and head and neck cancer in 9. The purpose of peripheral TCRbeta sequencing was to test whether ivuxolimab changed TCR sequence diversity and led to clonal T-cell expansion. Prior anti-PD-1, anti-PD-L1 or anti-CTLA-4 therapy was permitted, and checkpoint inhibitors had been received by roughly 40% of dose-escalation patients. In the dose-escalation cohort, around four fifths of patients were male, and the mean age was around 60 years, with a range of roughly 20 to 80. The paper covers the monotherapy dose-escalation part of the phase I ivuxolimab trial, which included N = 52 patients.

On this clone itself: Its antigen specificity is not known. Per-base qualities were not stored, and no clone one base away is much larger.

The trial excluded patients who had a history of autoimmune disease or who were on systemic immunosuppression. Peripheral blood for TCR sequencing was collected from all dose cohorts at baseline, on cycle 4 day 1, and on cycle 7 day 1. Samples came from an open-label, multicenter, first-in-human phase I dose-escalation trial of ivuxolimab. Adults with locally advanced or metastatic head and neck squamous cell, hepatocellular, melanoma or renal cell carcinoma were enrolled in the trial. CD4+ and CD8+ T cells were sorted separately from peripheral blood before TCR sequencing. To sequence the TCRbeta CDR3 region, genomic DNA was isolated from the sorted cells. The immunoSEQ Assay was used to sequence the TCRbeta CDR3 regions. This immuneACCESS table, as held by TCRdb, lists in-frame sequences with V and J called but not all clones. Of the missing ones, under half trace to an unresolved V gene in checked studies; the others have no known cause. This sample has approximately 46,000 clones in its table, and approximately 86% of those were observed once. The ten largest clones capture about 11% of the sample.

Study-level results and caveats: Partial responders in the 0.1-3.0 mg/kg groups had among the lowest normalized peripheral clonal expansion, especially among CD8+ T cells. On average, CD8+ T cells showed more expanded clones than CD4+ T cells after ivuxolimab. At doses of 0.1 to 3.0 mg/kg, clonal expansion of both CD4+ and CD8+ blood T cells was observed from baseline to week 6. Which antigens the clonally expanded peripheral T cells were specific for was not determined. Low levels of normalized T-cell clonal expansion were also seen in some patients who did not respond.

From the cysteine through the phenylalanine, the CDR3 covers 15 amino acids. CDR3 DNA is the only sequence kept; it has 45 bases, read in frame from the first base. The junction shows trimming of 0 bases on V and 7 bases on J, plus 13 bases between the germline ends. CDR1 and CDR2 are read off the germline V gene (reference sequence) as SEHNR and FQNEAQ. This TCR came from an adult with an advanced solid tumor such as melanoma, head and neck, liver or kidney cancer. The V and J genes are TRBV7-9 and TRBJ2-1, with the D gene uncertain. The sequences come from CD4+ or CD8+ T cells sorted from blood, collected in a trial of the OX40 agonist ivuxolimab. The nucleotide sequence reads TGTGCCAGCAGCTTAGCGCCTGACGCGGATAATGAGCAGTTCTTC. It specifies CASSLAPDADNEQFF.